This T cell receptor beta chain was identified in a study of blood T cell repertoires in COVID-19. Study in general: COVID-19 samples collected from the United States, Italy and Spain covered acute and convalescent phases. PBMCs, B-cell-depleted T cells, or T cells were the source of the cDNA or gDNA that made up the material.

J lost 7 bases, V lost 5 bases, and 10 bases had no gene match. Germline V gene sequence: CDR1 SGHVS, CDR2 FQNEAQ. This CDR3 region has 15 residues. Per the original data handling: Using reference gene primer amplification, nucleated cell counts were estimated. This table comes from immunoSEQ multiplex PCR, and its TCRdb copy is limited to in-frame clones, with some not included. V and J calls and clone size follow that table, whereas D and trimming were derived from the DNA. The sample holds 60,000 to 85,000 clones, about 85% seen once. Enrollment of patients from Seattle took place during active infection, with longitudinal follow-up.

The chain couples TRBV7-8 to TRBJ2-1; 8 bases align to TRBD1. The specimen sequenced was peripheral blood. The clonotype comes from a woman between 45 and 60 years old with COVID-19, enrolled during active disease. CDR3 sequence reads: CASSPPGTGRNEQFF. In DNA form, the CDR3 reads TGTGCCAGCAGCCCGCCGGGGACAGGTAGGAATGAGCAGTTCTTC.